The following is a T cell receptor (beta chain) sequence with its context. The target antigen is unknown. The same CDR3 can be traced to other DNA sequences in this sample. This specimen comes from a study of shared clonotypes between healthy human individuals. The genomic DNA of each subset was split evenly across several immunoSEQ plates. In the authors' workflow: There were no quality scores in the junction-only immunoSEQ sequences, so filtering differed. Here immunoSEQ multiplex PCR was the method, and the copy in TCRdb shows in-frame clones only, minus some. That table supplies the V and J calls and clone size; D and trimming were determined from the DNA. The data show around 440,000 clones, about 74% seen once. CDR3 size: 16 residues. Germline V gives CDR1 SGHRS, CDR2 YFSETQ. V gave up 1 base and J gave up 3 bases; unmatched junction bases: 3. Notes on the study in general: In this cohort, only blood was sampled, and tissue repertoires likely differ.

None of the donors, who were healthy HIV-negative adults, had recently had acute infections or vaccinations. Sequencing was performed on PBMCs. The TCR was taken from a woman in her forties in good health. Some clones in this sample may be carry-over from other donors' samples. The V call is TRBV5-1, the J call TRBJ2-2, with 10 bases matching TRBD2. The DNA for the CDR3 is TGCGCCAGCAGCTTGCGGACTAGCGGTGACACCGGGGAGCTGTTTTTT. Amino acid sequence: CASSLRTSGDTGELFF.